This TCR beta chain was documented in a study of T cells in Graves' hyperthyroidism and ophthalmopathy. TCR beta CDR3 region amplification was performed from RNA transcripts. Primed by the HTBI set, a first-round RT-PCR was run on the TCR CDR3. TCRdb fed the multiplex PCR reads into MiXCR, producing one record per CDR3 protein. This table holds approximately 610,000 distinct CDR3 sequences, approximately 15% found once. This CDR3 region has 14 residues. Trimming shortened V by 3 bases and J by 6 bases, and 16 bases separated the two germline ends. In germline, CDR1 is SGDLS, CDR2 YYNGEE. The chain combines TRBV9 with TRBJ2-7; a possible D gene is TRBD1 (6 bases). The TCR comes from a woman aged 18 to 35 with Graves' hyperthyroidism. The sample was blood. The CDR3 sequence is CASSARQEISEQYF. The CDR3 coding sequence is TGTGCCAGCAGCGCGCGACAGGAAATTAGCGAGCAGTACTTC.